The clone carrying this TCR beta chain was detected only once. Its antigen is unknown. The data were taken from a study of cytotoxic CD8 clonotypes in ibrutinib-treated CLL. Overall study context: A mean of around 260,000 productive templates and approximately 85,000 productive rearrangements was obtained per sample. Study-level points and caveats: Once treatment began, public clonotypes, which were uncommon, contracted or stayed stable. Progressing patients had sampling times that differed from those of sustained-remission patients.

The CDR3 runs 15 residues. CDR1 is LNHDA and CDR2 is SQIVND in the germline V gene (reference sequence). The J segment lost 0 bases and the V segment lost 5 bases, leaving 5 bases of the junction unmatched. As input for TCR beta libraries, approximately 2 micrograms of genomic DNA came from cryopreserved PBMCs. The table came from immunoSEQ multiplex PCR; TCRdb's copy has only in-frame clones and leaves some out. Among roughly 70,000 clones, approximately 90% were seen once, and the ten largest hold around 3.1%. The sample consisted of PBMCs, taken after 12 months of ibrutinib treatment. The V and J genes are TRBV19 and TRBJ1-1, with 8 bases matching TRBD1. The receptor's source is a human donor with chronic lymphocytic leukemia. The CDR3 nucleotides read TGTGCCAGTAGTGGGGACAGGAGGATGAACACTGAAGCTTTCTTT. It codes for CASSGDRRMNTEAFF.